This T cell receptor beta chain emerged from a study of radiotherapy plus CTLA-4 blockade in lung cancer. Assay: immunoSEQ multiplex PCR; the TCRdb copy retains only in-frame clones and omits some. The sample yields about 67,000 clones, around 77% seen once. Specimen: peripheral blood, collected from a patient treated with radiotherapy plus ipilimumab. The sequence was collected from a human donor with non-small cell lung cancer whose response to radiotherapy plus ipilimumab could not be evaluated. Some clones in this sample may be carry-over from other donors' samples.

CDR3 DNA: TGTGCCAGCAGTTCGTGGACAGGGGAGAAGAACACTGAAGCTTTCTTT. It encodes CASSSWTGEKNTEAFF. This chain uses TRBV7-2 with TRBJ1-1; TRBD1 agrees at 9 bases. CDR3 length: 16 residues. The V segment lost 6 bases and the J segment 1 base; nucleotides outside the gene matches: 9. Per germline, CDR1 SGHTA and CDR2 FQGNSA.